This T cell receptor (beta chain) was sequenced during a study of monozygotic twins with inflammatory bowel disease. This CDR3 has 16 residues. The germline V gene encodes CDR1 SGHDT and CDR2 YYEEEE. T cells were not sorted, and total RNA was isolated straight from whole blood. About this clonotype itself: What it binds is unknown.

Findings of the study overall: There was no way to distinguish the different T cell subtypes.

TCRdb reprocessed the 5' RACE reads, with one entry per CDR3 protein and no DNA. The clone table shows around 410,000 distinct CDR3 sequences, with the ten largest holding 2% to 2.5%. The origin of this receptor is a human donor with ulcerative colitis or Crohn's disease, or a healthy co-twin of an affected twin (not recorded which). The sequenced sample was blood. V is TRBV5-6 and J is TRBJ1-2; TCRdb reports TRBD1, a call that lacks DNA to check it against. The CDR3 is CASSPKGTGAAYGYTF.